This TCR beta chain originates from a study of blood T cell repertoires in COVID-19. Background on the study: Samples came from the United States, Italy and Spain, spanning acute and convalescent COVID-19. The analysed material was cDNA or gDNA that came from T cells, B-cell-depleted T cells, or PBMCs.

Germline-derived CDR1 and CDR2 are KGHSH and LQKENI. The CDR3 has 13 amino acids. Trimming cost V 6 bases and J 2 bases, with 10 bases left between them. Per the authors' pipeline: Estimation of nucleated cell counts was performed using reference gene primer amplification. Assay used: immunoSEQ multiplex PCR; TCRdb lists only in-frame clones, some missing. V, J and clone size are taken as reported in that table, and D and trimming were inferred from the DNA itself. The profile shows approximately 150,000 clones, around nine tenths of them singletons. This chain connects TRBV18 to TRBJ2-5; maybe TRBD1 (5 bases). The clonotype originates from a woman aged 55-69 years with acute or convalescent COVID-19. Sequenced input: peripheral blood. CDR3 amino acids: CASSWAGQETQYF. CDR3 sequence (DNA): TGTGCCAGCTCGTGGGCAGGGCAAGAGACCCAGTACTTC.